The 22 T cell receptor beta chains below come from one sample, sequenced in a study of blood T cell repertoires in COVID-19 (dated by TCRdb to about 2020). Library prep was done by the immunoSEQ multiplex PCR assay. The table comes from immuneACCESS by way of TCRdb, which keeps in-frame sequences with V and J called. Part of the clones is missing from these tables; in studies checked, under half for an unresolved V gene and the rest for unknown reasons. A total of tens of thousands of clones appear in this sample, almost 90% of them only once. The ten most abundant clones make up 1.9% of the sample. Sequencing used peripheral blood. The receptors here all came from a woman of 80 years or more with active or convalescent COVID-19.

The genes are TRBV10-3 and TRBJ1-1; D may be TRBD1 (5 bases). The CDR3 runs to 14 residues. In germline, CDR1 is ENHRY, CDR2 SYGVKD. V dropped 2 bases and J dropped 1 base, with 8 bases sitting between them. This CDR3 is CAISEGRANTEAFF. The DNA for the CDR3 is TGTGCCATCAGTGAGGGCAGGGCGAACACTGAAGCTTTCTTT.

The J gene is TRBJ2-7, the V gene TRBV6-2 or TRBV6-3; D might be TRBD2 (7 bases). Germline V gene sequence: CDR1 MNHEY, CDR2 SVGEGT. The CDR3 covers 17 residues. V was shortened by 0 bases and J by 1 base, with 16 bases between the two germline ends. Here the CDR3 reads CASSYSRTGRGSYEQYF. CDR3 nucleotide sequence: TGTGCCAGCAGTTACTCGCGAACAGGGCGGGGGTCCTACGAGCAGTACTTC.

V is TRBV19 and J is TRBJ2-1; 9 nucleotides line up with TRBD1. With 5 bases clipped from V and 5 bases from J, the junction kept 7 bases outside the gene matches. CDR3 length: 15 residues. CDR1 and CDR2 (germline): LNHDA, SQIVND (reference sequence). CDR3 DNA sequence: TGTGCCAGTAGTGATTCGGACAGGGGAGACAATGAGCAGTTCTTC. It yields the protein CASSDSDRGDNEQFF.

The V call is TRBV3-1 (or the pseudogene TRBV3-2), the J call TRBJ1-3, with D possibly TRBD1 on 5 matching bases. Trimming left V 1 base short and J 2 bases short, with 12 bases between. The germline CDR1 and CDR2 sequences are LGHDT and YNNKEL (reference sequence). This CDR3 spans 16 amino acids. The CDR3 DNA reads as TGTGCCAGCAGCCAAGGGTATCCCAGGGCTGGAAACACCATATATTTT. Amino acids: CASSQGYPRAGNTIYF.

The rearrangement joins TRBV5-6 to TRBJ2-5; D is possibly TRBD2 (5 bases). Germline lookup yields CDR1 SGHDT and CDR2 YYEEEE. CDR3 size: 14 residues. V was clipped by 0 bases and J by 4 bases, with 10 bases between them. The CDR3 nucleotides are TGTGCCAGCAGCTTGGATGGAGGACTAGAGACCCAGTACTTC. This translates into CASSLDGGLETQYF.

This clone was recorded once. V is TRBV6-1 and J is TRBJ2-5; 9 bases fit TRBD2. Germline CDR1 MNHNS, CDR2 SASEGT. The V gene end was trimmed by 3 bases and the J gene end by 2 bases; junction bases not matched to a gene: 7. The CDR3 has 16 amino acids. This chain's CDR3 is CASSDLRLAAQETQYF. Written as DNA, the CDR3 is TGTGCCAGCAGTGACTTGCGACTAGCGGCACAAGAGACCCAGTACTTC.

The chain employs TRBV18 and TRBJ1-1, with TRBD1 matching over 8 bases. There are 14 residues in the CDR3. Unmatched junction bases numbered 1, after V lost 1 base and J lost 3 bases. The germline V gene has CDR1 KGHSH and CDR2 LQKENI. CDR3 region: CASSPQQGDTEAFF. The CDR3 DNA reads TGTGCCAGCTCACCACAACAGGGGGACACTGAAGCTTTCTTT.

V gene TRBV5-4 combines with J gene TRBJ2-5; 10 bases match TRBD2. Germline trimming cut 0 bases from V and 4 bases from J; bases unmatched to any gene: 15. CDR3 length: 19 amino acids. CDR1 and CDR2 from the germline V gene are SGHNT and YYREEE (reference sequence). CDR3 residues: CASSLVLAGDGGSRETQYF. The CDR3 DNA reads TGTGCCAGCAGCTTGGTCCTAGCGGGAGATGGCGGTTCTAGAGAGACCCAGTACTTC. Full variable domain (remainder filled in from reference TRBV5-4 and TRBJ2-5): ETGVTQSPTHLIKTRGQQVTLRCSSQSGHNTVSWYQQALGQGPQFIFQYYREEENGRGNFPPRFSGLQFPNYSSELNVNALELDDSALYLCASSLVLAGDGGSRETQYFGPGTRLLVL.

This clone was seen a few times. V gene TRBV18 combines with J gene TRBJ1-2; 7 bases align to TRBD1. V was clipped by 5 bases and J by 6 bases; unmatched bases: 3. Per germline, CDR1 KGHSH and CDR2 LQKENI. The CDR3 runs to 12 residues. CDR3 region: CASSDRAHGYTF. DNA of the CDR3: TGTGCCAGCTCAGACAGGGCCCATGGCTACACCTTC.

The V gene is TRBV4-3, the J gene TRBJ1-2, with 7 bases matching TRBD1. Trimming took 4 bases from V and 8 from J; bases not matched to a gene: 7. In germline, CDR1 is LGHNA, CDR2 YSLEER. The CDR3 contains 13 residues. As DNA, the CDR3 is TGCGCCAGCAGCCGCGGCAGGGGGGACGGCTACACCTTC. It yields the protein CASSRGRGDGYTF.

The CDR3 sequence: CASSDRGSMFF. CDR3 nucleotide sequence: TGTGCCAGTAGTGACAGGGGTTCGATGTTCTTC. The V call is TRBV19, the J call TRBJ2-1, with 8 bases matching TRBD1. The CDR3 loop spans 11 amino acids. Germline CDR1 reads LNHDA; CDR2 reads SQIVND (reference sequence). V was clipped by 5 bases and J by 15 bases; unmatched bases: 6.

The rearrangement joins TRBV6-1 to TRBJ2-7, with 12 positions matching TRBD2. This CDR3 region has 16 residues. V lost 0 bases to trimming and J lost 7 bases; unmatched junction nucleotides: 7. CDR1 is MNHNS and CDR2 is SASEGT in the germline V gene. The CDR3 nucleotides are TGTGCCAGCAGTGAAGCGGCTAGCGGGAGGGCCAGGGAGCAGTACTTC. Amino acids: CASSEAASGRAREQYF.

In regard to this clone: Other DNA sequences in this sample translate to the same CDR3. The chain couples TRBV7-2 to TRBJ1-2; TRBD1 matches at 7 bases. J gave up 2 bases and V 5 bases, and 2 bases lay outside the gene matches. The CDR3 consists of 13 residues. Per germline, CDR1 SGHTA and CDR2 FQGNSA. CDR3 sequence (DNA): TGTGCCAGCAGCCGGGACAGAAACTATGGCTACACCTTC. The encoded protein is CASSRDRNYGYTF.

The J gene is TRBJ1-1, the V gene TRBV7-9, with D hard to call. V was trimmed by 5 bases and J by 3 bases, leaving 7 bases between them. This CDR3 is 12 amino acids long. The germline V gene encodes CDR1 SEHNR and CDR2 FQNEAQ (reference sequence). Written as DNA, the CDR3 is TGTGCCAGCAGCCCTGCGGACACTGAAGCTTTCTTT. Its protein product is CASSPADTEAFF.

The chain has TRBV5-1 and TRBJ1-1; TRBD1 matches at 7 bases. The CDR3 runs 14 residues. The V and J ends lost 8 bases and 5 bases, in that order; junction bases with no gene match: 12. Germline V gene sequence: CDR1 SGHRS, CDR2 YFSETQ. The CDR3 region is CASFREGAGTEAFF. CDR3 sequence (DNA): TGCGCCAGTTTTCGAGAGGGGGCCGGGACTGAAGCTTTCTTT. Using reference TRBV5-1 and TRBJ1-1 for the parts outside the CDR3, the full variable domain is KAGVTQTPRYLIKTRGQQVTLSCSPISGHRSVSWYQQTPGQGLQFLFEYFSETQRNKGNFPGRFSGRQFSNSRSEMNVSTLELGDSALYLCASFREGAGTEAFFGQGTRLTVV.

The chain carries TRBV7-3 and TRBJ2-5, with 7 positions matching TRBD2. CDR3 size: 15 residues. The germline CDR1 and CDR2 sequences are SGHTA and FQGTGA. V lost 2 bases and J lost 5; bases outside the gene matches: 8. This chain's CDR3 is CASSLGVTSTETQYF. DNA for the CDR3: TGTGCCAGCAGCTTAGGGGTGACTAGCACGGAGACCCAGTACTTC.

The DNA of the CDR3 is TGTGCCAGCAGCCGAGGATCGGGGGAGACCCAGTACTTC. Amino acid sequence: CASSRGSGETQYF. The chain has TRBV5-5 and TRBJ2-5; TRBD2 is a possible D gene (5 bases). V was pared by 4 bases and J by 5 bases, with 12 bases between. Germline V gene data show CDR1 as SGHKS and CDR2 as YYEKEE (reference sequence). The CDR3 loop spans 13 amino acids.

The chain recombines TRBV6-5 with TRBJ2-4; 8 bases match TRBD2. The trim removed 6 bases at V and 13 bases at J, leaving 11 bases unmatched. The CDR3 has 13 amino acids. The V gene's germline CDR1 is MNHEY and CDR2 SVGAGI. CDR3 sequence reads: CASSHPGTRAQYF. The CDR3 DNA follows: TGTGCCAGCAGCCATCCGGGGACTAGGGCCCAGTACTTC.

The V gene is TRBV5-8, the J gene TRBJ2-3, with D possibly being TRBD2 (5 bases). The CDR3 contains 18 residues. The V and J ends lost 0 bases and 2 bases respectively, with 19 bases between them. Germline CDR1 is SGHTS and CDR2 is YDEGEE. The CDR3, as DNA: TGTGCCAGCAGCTTGGCCACCGACGGGGTACCGGACACAGATACGCAGTATTTT. It specifies CASSLATDGVPDTDTQYF. The entire variable domain, with the rest obtained from reference TRBV5-8 and TRBJ2-3, is as follows: EAGVTQSPTHLIKTRGQQATLRCSPISGHTSVYWYQQALGLGLQFLLWYDEGEERNRGNFPPRFSGRQFPNYSSELNVNALELEDSALYLCASSLATDGVPDTDTQYFGPGTRLTVL.

The chain couples TRBV29-1 to TRBJ1-2, with D uncertain. Trimming removed 0 bases from V and 4 bases from J, with 18 bases in between. The CDR3 runs 16 residues. Germline CDR1 SQVTM, CDR2 ANQGSEA. Written as DNA, the CDR3 is TGCAGCGTTGAAGATCGGGGTGGTTCGCGAAGCTATGGCTACACCTTC. Amino acid sequence: CSVEDRGGSRSYGYTF.

The chain is built from TRBV19 and TRBJ1-2; 12 bases fit TRBD1. Germline lookup yields CDR1 LNHDA and CDR2 SQIVND (reference sequence). The junction had 4 bases not matched to a gene; V was cut back by 2 bases and J by 6 bases. CDR3 size: 15 residues. This CDR3 reads CASSIRDRGRDGYTF. CDR3 nucleotide sequence: TGTGCCAGTAGTATACGGGACAGGGGGCGCGATGGCTACACCTTC.

V is TRBV6-2 or TRBV6-3 and J is TRBJ2-3, with TRBD2 matching over 9 bases. This CDR3 comprises 15 residues. Unmatched junction bases numbered 7, after V lost 4 bases and J lost 5 bases. Germline V gene sequence: CDR1 MNHEY, CDR2 SVGEGT. CDR3 sequence: CASSSLAGERDTQYF. DNA of the CDR3: TGTGCCAGCAGTTCATTAGCGGGAGAACGAGATACGCAGTATTTT.